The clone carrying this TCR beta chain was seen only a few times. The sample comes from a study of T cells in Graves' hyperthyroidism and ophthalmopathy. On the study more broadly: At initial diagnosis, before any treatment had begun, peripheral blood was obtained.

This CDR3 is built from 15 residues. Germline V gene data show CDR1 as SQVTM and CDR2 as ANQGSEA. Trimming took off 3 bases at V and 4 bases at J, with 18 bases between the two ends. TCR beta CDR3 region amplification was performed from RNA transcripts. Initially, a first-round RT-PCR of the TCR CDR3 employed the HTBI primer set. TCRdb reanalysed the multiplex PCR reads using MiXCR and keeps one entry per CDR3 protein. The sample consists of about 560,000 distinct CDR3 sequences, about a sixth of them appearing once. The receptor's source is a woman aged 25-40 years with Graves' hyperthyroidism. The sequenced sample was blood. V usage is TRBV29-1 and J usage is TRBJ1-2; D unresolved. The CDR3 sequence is CSVDGLAGNPYGYTF. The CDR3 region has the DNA TGCAGCGTTGATGGATTAGCGGGGAACCCCTATGGCTACACCTTC.